What follows are 4 T cell receptor beta chains derived from one specimen sequenced in a study of cytotoxic CD8 clonotypes in ibrutinib-treated CLL. Produced via immunoSEQ multiplex PCR; TCRdb's table is partial and in-frame only. The data show around 200,000 clones, around 75% seen once. Material: PBMCs, obtained after 12 months of ibrutinib treatment. The source of these receptors is a human donor with chronic lymphocytic leukemia.

The chain carries TRBV30 and TRBJ2-7; 10 nucleotides match TRBD2. Germline values: CDR1 GTSNPN, CDR2 SVGIG (reference sequence). After removal of 3 bases from V and 2 bases from J, the junction contained 4 bases not matched to a gene. This CDR3 spans 14 amino acids. The CDR3 spells CAWRAGGKTYEQYF. The CDR3, as DNA: TGTGCCTGGAGAGCGGGGGGGAAAACCTACGAGCAGTACTTC.

The rearrangement uses TRBV30 and TRBJ1-5; the D is unclear. Trimming took 0 bases from V and 4 from J, leaving 13 bases between them. Germline assignment: CDR1 GTSNPN and CDR2 SVGIG (reference sequence). CDR3 size: 15 residues. The CDR3 protein is CAWSVGVGQNQPQHF. CDR3 coding DNA: TGTGCCTGGAGTGTAGGTGTAGGGCAAAATCAGCCCCAGCATTTT.

V usage is TRBV10-2 and J usage is TRBJ1-1; no definite D call. CDR3 length: 13 residues. V lost 8 bases to trimming and J lost 0 bases, with 10 bases between them. Germline-derived CDR1 and CDR2 are WSHSY and SAAADI. The CDR3 region is CASALTMNTEAFF. The CDR3 nucleotides are TGCGCCAGCGCGTTAACCATGAACACTGAAGCTTTCTTT.

This clone was seen more than once but under ten times. CDR3 amino acids: CASRSSNEQFF. In DNA, the CDR3 is TGTGCCAGCAGATCTTCCAATGAGCAGTTCTTC. The J gene is TRBJ2-1, the V gene TRBV9; D call uncertain. V was cut by 5 bases and J by 6 bases, with 6 bases left in between. The CDR3 is 11 residues long. CDR1 SGDLS and CDR2 YYNGEE come from the germline V gene.